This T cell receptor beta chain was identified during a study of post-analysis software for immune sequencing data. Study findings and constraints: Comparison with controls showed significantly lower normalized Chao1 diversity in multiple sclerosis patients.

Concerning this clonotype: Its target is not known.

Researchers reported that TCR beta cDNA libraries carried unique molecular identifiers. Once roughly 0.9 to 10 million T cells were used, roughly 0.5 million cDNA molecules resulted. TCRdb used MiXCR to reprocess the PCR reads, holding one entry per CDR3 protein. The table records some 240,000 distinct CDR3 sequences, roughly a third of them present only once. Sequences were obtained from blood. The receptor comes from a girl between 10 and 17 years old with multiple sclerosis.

CDR3 region: CSARQSMQATQETQYF. Written as DNA, the CDR3 is TGCAGTGCTAGACAGTCTATGCAGGCGACCCAAGAGACCCAGTACTTC. The chain joins TRBV20-1 to TRBJ2-5; D remains ambiguous. The CDR3 loop spans 16 amino acids. V was clipped by 2 bases and J by 1 base, with 17 bases between them. CDR1 is DFQATT, CDR2 SNEGSKA, per germline (reference sequence).